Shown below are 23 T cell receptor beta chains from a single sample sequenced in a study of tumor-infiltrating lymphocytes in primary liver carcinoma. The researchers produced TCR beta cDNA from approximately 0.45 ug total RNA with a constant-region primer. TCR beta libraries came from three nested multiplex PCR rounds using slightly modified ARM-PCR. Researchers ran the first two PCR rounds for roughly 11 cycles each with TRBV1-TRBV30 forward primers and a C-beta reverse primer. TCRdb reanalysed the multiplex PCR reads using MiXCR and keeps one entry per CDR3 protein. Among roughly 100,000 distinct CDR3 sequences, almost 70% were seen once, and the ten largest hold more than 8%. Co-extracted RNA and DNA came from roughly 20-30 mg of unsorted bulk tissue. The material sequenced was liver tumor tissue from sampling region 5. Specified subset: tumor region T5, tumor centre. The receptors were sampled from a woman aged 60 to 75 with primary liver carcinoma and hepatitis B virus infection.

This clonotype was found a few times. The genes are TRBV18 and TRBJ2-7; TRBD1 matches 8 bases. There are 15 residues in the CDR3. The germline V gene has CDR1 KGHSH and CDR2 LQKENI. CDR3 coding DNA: TGTGCTAGCGCGGTAGGACAGGGCCCTACCTACGAGCAGTACTTC. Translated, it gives CASAVGQGPTYEQYF.

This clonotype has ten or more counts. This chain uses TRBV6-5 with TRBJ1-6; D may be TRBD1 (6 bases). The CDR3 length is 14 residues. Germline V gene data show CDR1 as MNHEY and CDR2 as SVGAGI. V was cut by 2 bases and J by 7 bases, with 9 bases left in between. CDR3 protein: CASSYRGGNSPLHF. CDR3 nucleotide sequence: TGTGCCAGCAGTTACAGGGGGGGGAATTCACCCCTCCACTTT.

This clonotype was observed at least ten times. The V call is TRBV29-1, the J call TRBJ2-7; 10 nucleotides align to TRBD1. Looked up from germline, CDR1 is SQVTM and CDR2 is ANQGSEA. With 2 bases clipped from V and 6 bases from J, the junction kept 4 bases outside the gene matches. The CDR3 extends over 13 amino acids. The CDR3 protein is CSVERDRGSEQYF. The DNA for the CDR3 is TGCAGCGTTGAACGGGACAGGGGAAGCGAGCAGTACTTC.

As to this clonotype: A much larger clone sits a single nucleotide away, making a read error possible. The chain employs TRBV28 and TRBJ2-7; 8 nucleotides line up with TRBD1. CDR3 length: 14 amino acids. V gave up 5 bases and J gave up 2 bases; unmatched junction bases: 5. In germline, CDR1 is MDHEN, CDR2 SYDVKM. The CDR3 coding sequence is TGTGCCAGCAGTACGGGACAGGAACCCTACGAGCAGTACTTC. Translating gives CASSTGQEPYEQYF.

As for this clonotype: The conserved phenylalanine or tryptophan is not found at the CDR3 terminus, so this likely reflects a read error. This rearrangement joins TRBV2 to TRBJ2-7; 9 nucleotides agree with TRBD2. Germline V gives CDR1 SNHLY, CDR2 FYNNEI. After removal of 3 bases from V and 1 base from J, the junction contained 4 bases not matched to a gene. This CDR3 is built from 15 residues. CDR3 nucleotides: TGTGCCAGCAGTGACATGCGGGAGGGATCCTACGAGCAGTACCTC. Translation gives CASSDMREGSYEQYL.

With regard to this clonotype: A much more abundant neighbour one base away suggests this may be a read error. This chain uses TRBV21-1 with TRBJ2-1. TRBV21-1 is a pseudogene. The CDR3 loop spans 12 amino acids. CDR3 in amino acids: CASSKRVYEQFF. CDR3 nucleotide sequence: TGTGCCAGCAGCAAAAGGGTCTACGAGCAGTTCTTC.

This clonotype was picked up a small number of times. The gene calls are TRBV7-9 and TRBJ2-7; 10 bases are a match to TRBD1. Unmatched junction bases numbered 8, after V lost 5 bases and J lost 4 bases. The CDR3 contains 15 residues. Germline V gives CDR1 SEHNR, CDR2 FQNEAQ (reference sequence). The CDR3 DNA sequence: TGTGCCAGCAGCCCCCCAGACAGGGGGCTATACGAGCAGTACTTC. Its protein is CASSPPDRGLYEQYF.

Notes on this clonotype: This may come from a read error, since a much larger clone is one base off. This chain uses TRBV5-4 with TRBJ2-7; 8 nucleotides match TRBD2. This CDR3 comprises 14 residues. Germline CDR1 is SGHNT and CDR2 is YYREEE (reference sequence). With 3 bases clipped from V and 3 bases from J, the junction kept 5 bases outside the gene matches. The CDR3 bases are TGTGCCAGCAGCTGGAACAGCGGGGGCTACGAGCAGTACTTC. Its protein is CASSWNSGGYEQYF.

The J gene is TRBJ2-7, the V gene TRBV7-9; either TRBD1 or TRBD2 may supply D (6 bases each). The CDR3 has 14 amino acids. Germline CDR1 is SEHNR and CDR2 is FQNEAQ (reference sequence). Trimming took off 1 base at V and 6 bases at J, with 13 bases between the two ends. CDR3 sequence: CASSLGGARGEQYF. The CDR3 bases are TGTGCCAGCAGCTTAGGGGGGGCACGGGGCGAGCAGTACTTC.

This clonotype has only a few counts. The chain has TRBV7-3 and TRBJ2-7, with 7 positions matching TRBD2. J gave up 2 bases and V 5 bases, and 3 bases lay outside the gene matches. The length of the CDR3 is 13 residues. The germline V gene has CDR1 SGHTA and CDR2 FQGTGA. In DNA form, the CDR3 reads TGTGCCAGCAGCGCGGGACTACCCTACGAGCAGTACTTC. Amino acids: CASSAGLPYEQYF.

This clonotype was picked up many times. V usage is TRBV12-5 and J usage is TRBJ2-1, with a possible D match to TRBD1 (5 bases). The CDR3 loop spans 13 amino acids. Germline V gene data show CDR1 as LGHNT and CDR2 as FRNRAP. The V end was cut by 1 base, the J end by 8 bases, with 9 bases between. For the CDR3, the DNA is TGTGCTAGTGGTTTGGATAGGGGATATGAGCAGTTCTTC. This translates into CASGLDRGYEQFF. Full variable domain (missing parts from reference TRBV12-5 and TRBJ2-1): DARVTQTPRHKVTEMGQEVTMRCQPILGHNTVFWYRQTMMQGLELLAYFRNRAPLDDSGMPKDRFSAEMPDATLATLKIQPSEPRDSAVYFCASGLDRGYEQFFGPGTRLTVL.

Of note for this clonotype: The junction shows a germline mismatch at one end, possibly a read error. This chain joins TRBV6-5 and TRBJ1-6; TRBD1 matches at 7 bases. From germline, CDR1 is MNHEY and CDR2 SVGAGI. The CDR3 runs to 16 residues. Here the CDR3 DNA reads TGCGCCAGCAGTCTACAGGGGCTGGCCTATAATCCACCCCTCCACTTT. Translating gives CASSLQGLAYNPPLHF.

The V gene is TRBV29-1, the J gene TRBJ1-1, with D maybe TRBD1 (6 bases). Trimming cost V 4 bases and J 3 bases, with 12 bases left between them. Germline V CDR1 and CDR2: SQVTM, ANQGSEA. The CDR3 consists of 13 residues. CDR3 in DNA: TGCAGCGTTGGAACAGGGAGGGACACTGAAGCTTTCTTT. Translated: CSVGTGRDTEAFF.

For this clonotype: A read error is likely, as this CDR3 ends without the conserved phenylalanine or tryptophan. The CDR3 is CASCYRDKEWSPLHI. CDR3 nucleotides: TGTGCCAGCTGCTACAGGGACAAGGAATGGTCACCCCTCCACATT. This chain uses TRBV11-2 with TRBJ1-6, with TRBD1 as a possible D gene (6 bases). Germline V gene lookup returns CDR1 SGHAT and CDR2 FQNNGV. The CDR3 runs 15 residues. V dropped 8 bases and J dropped 10 bases, with 21 bases sitting between them.

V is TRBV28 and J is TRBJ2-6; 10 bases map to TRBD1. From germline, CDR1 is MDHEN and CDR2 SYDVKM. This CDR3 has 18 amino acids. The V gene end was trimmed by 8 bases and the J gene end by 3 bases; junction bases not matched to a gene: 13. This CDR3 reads CASASPRTGGDGANVLTF. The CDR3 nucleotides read TGTGCCAGCGCTTCACCCAGGACAGGGGGTGATGGGGCCAACGTCCTGACTTTC. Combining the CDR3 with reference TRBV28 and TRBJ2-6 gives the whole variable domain DVKVTQSSRYLVKRTGEKVFLECVQDMDHENMFWYRQDPGLGLRLIYFSYDVKMKEKGDIPEGYSVSREKKERFSLILESASTNQTSMYLCASASPRTGGDGANVLTFGAGSRLTVL.

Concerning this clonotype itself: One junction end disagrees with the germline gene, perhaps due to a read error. The chain's CDR3 is CAGSYGPNYGYTF. CDR3 DNA: TGCGCCGGCAGCTACGGCCCTAACTATGGCTACACCTTC. The chain recombines TRBV4-1 with TRBJ1-2; D is unresolved. This CDR3 is built from 13 residues. The germline V gene encodes CDR1 MGHRA and CDR2 YSYEKL.

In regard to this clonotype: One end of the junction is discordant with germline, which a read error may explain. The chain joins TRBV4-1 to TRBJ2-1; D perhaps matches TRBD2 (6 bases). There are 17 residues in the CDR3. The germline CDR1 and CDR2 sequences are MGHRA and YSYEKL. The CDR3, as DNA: TGCGCCAGCAGCGATGGCCTGGAGGGGTATCTCTACAATGAGCACTTCTTC. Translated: CASSDGLEGYLYNEHFF.

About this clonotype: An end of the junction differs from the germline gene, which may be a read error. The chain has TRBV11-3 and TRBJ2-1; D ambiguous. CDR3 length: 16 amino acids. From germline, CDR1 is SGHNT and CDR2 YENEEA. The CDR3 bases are TGTGCCAGTAGCTTAGGCGGCGGAAAGTGGGGAAATGAGCAGTTCTTC. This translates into CASSLGGGKWGNEQFF. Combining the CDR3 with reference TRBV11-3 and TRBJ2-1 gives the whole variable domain EAGVVQSPRYKIIEKKQPVAFWCNPISGHNTLYWYLQNLGQGPELLIRYENEEAVDDSQLPKDRFSAERLKGVDSTLKIQPAELGDSAVYLCASSLGGGKWGNEQFFGPGTRLTVL.

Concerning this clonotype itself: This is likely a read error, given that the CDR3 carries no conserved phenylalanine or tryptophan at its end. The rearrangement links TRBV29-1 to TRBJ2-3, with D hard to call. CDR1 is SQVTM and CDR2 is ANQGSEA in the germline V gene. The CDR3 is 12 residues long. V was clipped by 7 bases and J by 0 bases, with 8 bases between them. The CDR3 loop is CSAGRSTDTQYL. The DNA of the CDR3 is TGCAGCGCTGGAAGGAGCACAGATACGCAGTATCTT.

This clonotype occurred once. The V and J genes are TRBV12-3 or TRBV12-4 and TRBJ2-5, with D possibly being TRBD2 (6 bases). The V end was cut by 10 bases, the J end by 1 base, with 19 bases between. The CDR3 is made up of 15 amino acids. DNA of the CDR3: TGTGCCACCAGGCGCACGGGAGTTACCCAAGAGACCCAGTACTTC. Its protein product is CATRRTGVTQETQYF.

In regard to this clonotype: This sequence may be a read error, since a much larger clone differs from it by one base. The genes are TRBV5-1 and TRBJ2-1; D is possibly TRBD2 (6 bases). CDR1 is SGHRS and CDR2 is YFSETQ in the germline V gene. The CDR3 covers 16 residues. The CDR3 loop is CASSLLGAVDYSEQFF. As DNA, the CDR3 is TGCGCCAGCAGCTTGTTGGGAGCGGTGGACTACAGTGAGCAGTTCTTC.

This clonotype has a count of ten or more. CDR3 bases: TGCGCCAGCAGCCTAGGGTCCCTGGGAGATACGCAGTATTTT. It yields the protein CASSLGSLGDTQYF. The chain has TRBV5-1 and TRBJ2-3; no clear D gene. The CDR3 is 14 amino acids. Germline-derived CDR1 and CDR2 are SGHRS and YFSETQ. V lost 4 bases to trimming and J lost 5 bases, with 14 bases between them.

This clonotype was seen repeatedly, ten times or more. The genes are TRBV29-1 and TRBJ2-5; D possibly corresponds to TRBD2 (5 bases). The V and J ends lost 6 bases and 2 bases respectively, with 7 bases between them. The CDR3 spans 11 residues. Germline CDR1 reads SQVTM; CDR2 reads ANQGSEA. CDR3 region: CSVLEQETQYF. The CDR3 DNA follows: TGCAGCGTACTAGAGCAAGAGACCCAGTACTTC.